What follows are 8 T cell receptor beta chains derived from one specimen sequenced in a study of T cells in Graves' hyperthyroidism and ophthalmopathy. Using RNA transcripts as the source, TCR beta CDR3 regions were amplified. With the HTBI primer set, the TCR CDR3 went through a first round of RT-PCR. TCRdb re-analysed the multiplex PCR reads in MiXCR, keeping a single row per CDR3 protein. The sample lists 450,000 to 700,000 distinct CDR3 sequences, around 46% occurring once. Sample: peripheral blood or thyroid tissue (not recorded which). These receptors were obtained from a woman aged 18 to 35 with Graves' hyperthyroidism.

The V gene is TRBV7-9, the J gene TRBJ2-3; D not certain. From germline, CDR1 is SEHNR and CDR2 FQNEAQ (reference sequence). V lost 1 base and J 5 bases, leaving 4 bases between the germline ends. There are 12 residues in the CDR3. The CDR3 DNA sequence: TGTGCCAGCAGCTTAGAGCAAGATACGCAGTATTTT. It specifies CASSLEQDTQYF.

V usage is TRBV7-9 and J usage is TRBJ2-5; the D is unclear. Deletions cut 4 bases from V and 5 bases from J, with 11 bases between. This CDR3 region has 13 residues. Germline CDR1 SEHNR, CDR2 FQNEAQ (reference sequence). CDR3 sequence (DNA): TGTGCCAGCAGCTCGACCCCCGGGGAGACCCAGTACTTC. Translated: CASSSTPGETQYF.

J is TRBJ1-2 and V is TRBV7-3; unclear D gene. V shed 6 bases and J shed 1 base, with 15 bases lying between them. The CDR3 loop spans 15 amino acids. CDR1 is SGHTA and CDR2 is FQGTGA in the germline V gene. DNA for the CDR3: TGTGCCAGCAGTGCTAGCGAGGAGGTTAACTATGGCTACACCTTC. Protein product: CASSASEEVNYGYTF.

The J gene is TRBJ1-3, the V gene TRBV10-3; 7 bases match TRBD1. The germline V gene has CDR1 ENHRY and CDR2 SYGVKD. Germline trimming cut 6 bases from V and 0 bases from J; bases unmatched to any gene: 5. The CDR3 has 15 amino acids. CDR3 DNA: TGTGCCATCAGCGGACAGGATCTCTCTGGAAACACCATATATTTT. As protein: CAISGQDLSGNTIYF.

The sample holds many counts of this clonotype. The V call is TRBV7-2, the J call TRBJ1-5, with 9 bases aligning to TRBD1. From germline, CDR1 is SGHTA and CDR2 FQGNSA. The CDR3 is 15 amino acids. Trimming removed 7 bases from V and 5 bases from J; junction bases left unmatched: 9. For the CDR3, the DNA is TGTGCCAGCATCGGCGAGGACAGGGGTCATCAGCCCCAGCATTTT. The encoded protein is CASIGEDRGHQPQHF.

V gene TRBV25-1 combines with J gene TRBJ2-5; the match to TRBD2 covers 14 bases. The CDR3 is 17 amino acids. V trimming: 1 base; J trimming: 3 bases; junction bases outside the gene matches: 4. Germline V gives CDR1 MGHDK, CDR2 SYGVNS. The CDR3 spells CASSEFGLAGGKETQYF. The CDR3 DNA reads TGTGCCAGCAGTGAATTCGGACTAGCGGGGGGAAAAGAGACCCAGTACTTC.

With respect to this clonotype: A much larger clone is a single base away; this may be a read error. The chain carries TRBV7-6 and TRBJ1-2; TRBD1 is a possible D gene (6 bases). The CDR3 loop spans 13 amino acids. From germline, CDR1 is SGHVS and CDR2 FNYEAQ. Trimming took off 5 bases at V and 6 bases at J, with 13 bases between the two ends. CDR3 in amino acids: CASSVGTNDGYTF. The CDR3 bases are TGTGCCAGCAGCGTCGGGACAAACGATGGCTACACCTTC.

V gene TRBV12-3 or TRBV12-4 combines with J gene TRBJ1-1; D is possibly TRBD1 (6 bases). V shed 11 bases and J shed 1 base, with 17 bases lying between them. This CDR3 has 14 amino acids. The CDR3 protein is CAPPPPQGNTEAFF. CDR3 coding DNA: TGTGCCCCCCCCCCACCACAGGGGAACACTGAAGCTTTCTTT.